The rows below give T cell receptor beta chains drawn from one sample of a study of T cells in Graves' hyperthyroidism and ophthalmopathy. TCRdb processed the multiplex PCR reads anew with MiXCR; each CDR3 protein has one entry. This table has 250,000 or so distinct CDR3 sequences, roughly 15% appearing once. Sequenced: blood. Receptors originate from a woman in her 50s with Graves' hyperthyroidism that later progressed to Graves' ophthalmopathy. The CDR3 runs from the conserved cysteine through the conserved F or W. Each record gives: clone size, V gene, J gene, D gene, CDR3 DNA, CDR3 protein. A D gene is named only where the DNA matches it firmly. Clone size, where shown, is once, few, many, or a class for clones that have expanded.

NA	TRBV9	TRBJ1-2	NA	TGTGCCAGCAGCGCCCGACAGGTCCTGGCCCCTAACTATGGCTACACCTTC	CASSARQVLAPNYGYTF
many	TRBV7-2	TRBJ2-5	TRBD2	TGTGCCAGCAGCTTACACTCCAGGCGGGAGCCCCAAGAGACCCAGTACTTC	CASSLHSRREPQETQYF
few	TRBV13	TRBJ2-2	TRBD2	TGTGCCAGCAGCTTAGGGCTAGCGGGAGCAAACACCGGGGAGCTGTTTTTT	CASSLGLAGANTGELFF
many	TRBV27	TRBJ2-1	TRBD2	TGTGCCAGCAGAACCAAAGAGGGACTCACGGGGGGTGAGCAGTTCTTC	CASRTKEGLTGGEQFF
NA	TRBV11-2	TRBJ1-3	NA	TGTGCCAGCAGCCGGATCTCCGACTCTGGAAACACCATATATTTT	CASSRISDSGNTIYF
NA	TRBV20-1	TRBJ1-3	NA	TGCAGTGCTAGACGGCAGGCTGGAAACACCATATATTTT	CSARRQAGNTIYF
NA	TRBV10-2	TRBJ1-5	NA	TGCGCCAGCACCCGAGCGGGTTTAGGGGGAAATCAGCCCCAGCATTTT	CASTRAGLGGNQPQHF
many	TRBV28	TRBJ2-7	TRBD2	TGTGCCAGCAGTTACGGACTAGCAGACGAGCAGTACTTC	CASSYGLADEQYF
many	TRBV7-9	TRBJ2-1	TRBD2	TGTGCCAGCAGCTTCCCGGGACTAGCACTGTATGAGCAGTTCTTC	CASSFPGLALYEQFF
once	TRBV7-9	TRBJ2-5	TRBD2	TGTGCCAGCAGCGAGACTAGCGGGAGGGGTATGAAGACCCAGTACTTC	CASSETSGRGMKTQYF
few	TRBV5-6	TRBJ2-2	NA	TGTGCCAGCAGCTTGATGGGGGGGAACACCGGGGAGCTGTTTTTT	CASSLMGGNTGELFF
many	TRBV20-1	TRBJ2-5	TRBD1	TGCAGTGCTAGCCAGGGGGCTGAGACCCAGTACTTC	CSASQGAETQYF
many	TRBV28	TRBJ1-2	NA	TGTGCCAGCAGTGTTATCGGCGTTCCTCGGAGCTACACCTTC	CASSVIGVPRSYTF
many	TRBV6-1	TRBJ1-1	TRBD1	TGTGCCAGCAGAGGGACAGGGGGGAACACTGAAGCTTTCTTT	CASRGTGGNTEAFF
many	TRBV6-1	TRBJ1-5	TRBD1	TGTGCCAGCAGTGGGTTGAGACAGGGTACGGGGCAGCCCCAGCATTTT	CASSGLRQGTGQPQHF
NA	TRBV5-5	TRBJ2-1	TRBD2	TGTGCCAGCAGCTTTAATTACGGTCTAGCGGGGCACAATGAGCAGTTCTTC	CASSFNYGLAGHNEQFF
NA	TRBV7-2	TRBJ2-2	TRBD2	TGTGCCAGCAGGAAGGGACTAGCGGGACCCGGGGACACCGGGGAGCTGTTTTTT	CASRKGLAGPGDTGELFF
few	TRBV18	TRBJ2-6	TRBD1	TGTGCCAGCTCCCACGGGACAGGGGTTTCTGGGGCCAACGTCCTGACTTTC	CASSHGTGVSGANVLTF
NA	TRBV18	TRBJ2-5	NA	TGTGCCAGCTCACCTACGGACTGGTACCAAGAGACCCAGTACTTT	CASSPTDWYQETQYF
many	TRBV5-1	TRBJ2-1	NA	TGCGCCAGCAGCTTCCCAAATGAGCAGTTCTTC	CASSFPNEQFF
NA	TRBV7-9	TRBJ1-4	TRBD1	TGTGCCAGCAGGACAGGGTATGAAAAACTGTTTTTT	CASRTGYEKLFF
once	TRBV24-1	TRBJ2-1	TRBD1	TGTGCCACCAGTGATTCAGGGGGTGGGGAGTACAATGAGCAGTTCTTC	CATSDSGGGEYNEQFF
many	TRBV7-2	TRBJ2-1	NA	TGTGCCAGCAGCCAGGGACCAGCTAACAATGAGCAGTTCTTC	CASSQGPANNEQFF
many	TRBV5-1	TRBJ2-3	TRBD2	TGCGCCAGCAGCGACAGCAGCGGGAGGGGGGGCACAGATACGCAGTATTTT	CASSDSSGRGGTDTQYF
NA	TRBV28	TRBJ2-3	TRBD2	TGTGCCAGCAGTTTATCCCCGACTAGCGGTAGCACAGATACGCAGTATTTT	CASSLSPTSGSTDTQYF
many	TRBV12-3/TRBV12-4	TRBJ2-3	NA	TGTGCCAGCAGTTTCCCAGCGGTAGGCACAGATACGCAGTATTTT	CASSFPAVGTDTQYF
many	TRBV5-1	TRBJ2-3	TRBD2	TGCGCCAGCAGCTTGGCTAGCGGGACAGATACGCAGTATTTT	CASSLASGTDTQYF
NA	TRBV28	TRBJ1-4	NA	TGTGCCAGCAGCGCCCAGGGTCGCCCTAGTGAAAAACTGTTTTTT	CASSAQGRPSEKLFF
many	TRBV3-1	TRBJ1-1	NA	TGTGCCAGCAGCCAACTCTATGAAGCTTTCTTT	CASSQLYEAFF
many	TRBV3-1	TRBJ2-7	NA	TGTGCCAGCAGCCAAGATAGGAGAGTCTACGAGCAGTACTTC	CASSQDRRVYEQYF
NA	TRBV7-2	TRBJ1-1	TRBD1	TGTGCCAGCAGCTCCGGGACAGGGGGCAGAAGCGCTGAAGCTTTCTTT	CASSSGTGGRSAEAFF
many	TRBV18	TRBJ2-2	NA	TGTGCCAGCTCACCAACGCTAACGAACACCGGGGAGCTGTTTTTT	CASSPTLTNTGELFF
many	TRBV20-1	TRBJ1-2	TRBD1	TGCAGTGCTTCAACAGGGGACTTCTATGGCTACACCTTC	CSASTGDFYGYTF
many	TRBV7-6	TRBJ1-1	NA	TGTGCCAGCAGCTTAGGGGCCCGGGCTCCGGAGAACACTGAAGCTTTCTTT	CASSLGARAPENTEAFF
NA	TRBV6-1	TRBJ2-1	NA	TGTGCCAGCAGTGAGGGACGGACATGGGAGCAGTTCTTC	CASSEGRTWEQFF
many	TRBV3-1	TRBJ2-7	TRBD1	TGTGCCAGCAGCCGCGCCGGGACAGGGGACGAGCAGTACTTC	CASSRAGTGDEQYF
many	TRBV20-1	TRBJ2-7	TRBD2	TGCAGTGCTCCCCGCCCTAGCGGGTCCTACGAGCAGTACTTC	CSAPRPSGSYEQYF
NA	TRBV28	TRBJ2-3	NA	TGTGCCAGCAGTCCCTTGGGGGAGCGCACAGATACGCAGTATTTT	CASSPLGERTDTQYF
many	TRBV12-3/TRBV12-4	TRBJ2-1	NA	TGTGCCAGCAGGGAGGACCCGAGCTCCTACAATGAGCAGTTCTTC	CASREDPSSYNEQFF
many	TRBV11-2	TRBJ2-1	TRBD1	TGTGCCAGCATCCGGGACAGGGCCCCATACAATGAGCAGTTCTTC	CASIRDRAPYNEQFF
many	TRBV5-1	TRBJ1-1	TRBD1	TGCGCCAGCAGCTCGAACACAGGGGGCTCTGAAGCTTTCTTT	CASSSNTGGSEAFF
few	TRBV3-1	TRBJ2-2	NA	TGTGCCAGCAGCCAAGATCGGACCGGGGAGCTGTTTTTT	CASSQDRTGELFF